This T cell receptor (beta chain) was sequenced in a study of beta chain features in type 1 diabetes. For the study at large: Healthy donors, compared against patients, showed similar age, gender and cell yields. Notes on the study in general: Shorter TCRB CDR3s, moderately but significantly so, were found in Type 1 diabetes patients in all four CD4+ subsets.

The whole isolated RNA underwent reverse transcription, so sequencing captured expressed TCRB transcripts. Clones were sequenced by immunoSEQ multiplex PCR, and TCRdb holds only the in-frame ones, with some missing. Of about 700,000 clones listed, around 15% are singletons. V shed 5 bases, J shed 5 bases, and the junction held 5 bases outside the gene matches. CDR1 and CDR2 from the germline V gene are MGHDK and SYGVNS. This CDR3 has 14 residues. One heparinised blood draw averaging about 116 mL was given by each donor. Stem cell-like memory, regulatory, central memory and naive CD4+ cells were sorted via CD45RO/CCR7/CD25/CD127/CD95/CD27. All of the sorted populations showed purity greater than 95%. Only a few counts were recorded for this clone. The antigen remains undetermined.

This sequence joins TRBV25-1 and TRBJ2-3; 9 positions agree with TRBD2. Material: naive CD4+ T cells from blood. The sequence came from a man younger than 30 with type 1 diabetes. CDR3 nucleotide sequence: TGTGCCAGCAGTTTAGCGGGGGCGTTAGATACGCAGTATTTT. The encoded protein is CASSLAGALDTQYF. The variable domain in full, completed from reference TRBV25-1 and TRBJ2-3, reads EADIYQTPRYLVIGTGKKITLECSQTMGHDKMYWYQQDPGMELHLIHYSYGVNSTEKGDLSSESTVSRIRTEHFPLTLESARPSHTSQYLCASSLAGALDTQYFGPGTRLTVL.